This TCR beta chain comes out of a study of T cell responses to AZD1222 COVID-19 vaccine. Study results and caveats: Most donors were white British and more were female, and clonal diversity was possibly underestimated.

There are 15 residues in the CDR3. The V and J ends lost 4 bases and 3 bases respectively, with 15 bases between them. CDR1 and CDR2 (germline): SGHAT, FQNNGV. TCRdb's copy holds only in-frame clones and misses some; the assay was immunoSEQ multiplex PCR. In the table there are around 140,000 clones, 89% of which are singletons. This clone was counted a few times. Antigen specificity is unknown. The genes are TRBV11-2 and TRBJ1-2; maybe TRBD1 (5 bases). The origin of this receptor is an adult in good health. Here the sequenced sample was peripheral blood, taken on day 0 of AZD1222 vaccination. CDR3: CASSWTPGGDYGYTF. CDR3 sequence (DNA): TGTGCCAGCAGCTGGACCCCGGGGGGGGACTATGGCTACACCTTC.